This T cell receptor beta chain was sequenced during a study of blood T cell repertoires in COVID-19. V dropped 6 bases and J dropped 8 bases, with 10 bases sitting between them. The CDR3 has 11 amino acids. Germline V gene lookup returns CDR1 SGHTA and CDR2 FQGNSA. Original processing notes: Researchers report that nucleated cell counts were estimated from reference gene primer amplification. Clones were read by immunoSEQ multiplex PCR, and TCRdb kept only the in-frame ones, dropping some. Clone size and V and J calls were adopted from that table, with D and trimming inferred from the DNA. The top ten clones hold roughly 2.5% of a sample with 120,000 to 150,000 clones, about 87% of them seen once. Seattle patients were enrolled during active infection and followed longitudinally.

The sample was peripheral blood. This clonotype was obtained from a human donor with COVID-19, enrolled during active disease. The donor label of this sample is uncertain. This chain joins TRBV7-2 and TRBJ1-1; tentative D call: TRBD1 (5 bases). The CDR3 region is CASRRDGEAFF. In DNA form, the CDR3 reads TGTGCCAGCAGGCGGGACGGCGAAGCTTTCTTT.